This T cell receptor beta chain stems from a study of T cell responses to AZD1222 COVID-19 vaccine. Study-wide background: Pooled in the analysis were second doses at about 4 or about 12 weeks.

Germline assignment: CDR1 ENHRY and CDR2 SYGVKD. The trim removed 4 bases at V and 3 bases at J, leaving 7 bases unmatched. The CDR3 is 15 amino acids. Note on this clone: The target antigen is unknown.

Overall study findings and caveats: Distributed over spike, vaccine-associated CD4 TCRs predominated at 160-218 and 743-854.

Produced via immunoSEQ multiplex PCR; TCRdb's table is partial and in-frame only. The table has around 99,000 clones, around nine tenths seen once. The sample here was peripheral blood, taken on day 0 of AZD1222 vaccination. The receptor was derived from an adult in good health. The V and J genes are TRBV10-3 and TRBJ2-3; TRBD2 matches 7 bases. DNA for the CDR3: TGTGCCATCAGTGGGGCGGGGGAATCAACAGATACGCAGTATTTT. Translation: CAISGAGESTDTQYF.